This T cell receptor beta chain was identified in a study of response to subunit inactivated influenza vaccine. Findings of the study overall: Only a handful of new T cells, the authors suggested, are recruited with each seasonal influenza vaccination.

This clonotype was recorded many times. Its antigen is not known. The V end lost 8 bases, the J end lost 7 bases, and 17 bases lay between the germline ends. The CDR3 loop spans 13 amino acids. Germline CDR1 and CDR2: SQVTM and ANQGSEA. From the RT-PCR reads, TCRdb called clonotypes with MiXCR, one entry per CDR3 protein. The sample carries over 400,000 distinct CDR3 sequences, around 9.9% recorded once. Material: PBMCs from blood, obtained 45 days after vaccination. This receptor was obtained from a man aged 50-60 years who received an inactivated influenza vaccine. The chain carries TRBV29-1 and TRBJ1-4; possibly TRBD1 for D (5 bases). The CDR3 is CSTRDGDAEKLFF. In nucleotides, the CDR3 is TGCAGCACACGGGACGGCGATGCTGAAAAACTGTTTTTT.